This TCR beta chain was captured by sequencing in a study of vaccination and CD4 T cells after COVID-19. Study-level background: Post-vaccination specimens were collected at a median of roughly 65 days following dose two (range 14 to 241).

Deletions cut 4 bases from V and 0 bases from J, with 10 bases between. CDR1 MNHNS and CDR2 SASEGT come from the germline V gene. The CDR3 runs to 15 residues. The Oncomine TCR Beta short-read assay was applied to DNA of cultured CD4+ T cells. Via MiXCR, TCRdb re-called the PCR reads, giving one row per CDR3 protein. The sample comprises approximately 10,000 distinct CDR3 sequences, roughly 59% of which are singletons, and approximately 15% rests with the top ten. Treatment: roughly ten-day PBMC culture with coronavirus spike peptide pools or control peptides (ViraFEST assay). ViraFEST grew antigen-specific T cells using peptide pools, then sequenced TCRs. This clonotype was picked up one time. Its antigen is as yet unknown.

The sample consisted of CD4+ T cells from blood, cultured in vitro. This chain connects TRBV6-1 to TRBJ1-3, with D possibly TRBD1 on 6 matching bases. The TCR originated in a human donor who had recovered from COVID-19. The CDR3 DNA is TGTGCCAGCAGTGCCGGGACAACCTCTGGAAACACCATATATTTT. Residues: CASSAGTTSGNTIYF.